This record looks at one T cell receptor beta chain sequence and its context. What it recognizes is unknown. The data were obtained in a study of cytomegalovirus exposure and HLA in healthy donors. Study findings and constraints: Likely technical artifact: a cluster of highly shared sequence variants. In a later analysis, donors in an Asian-associated ancestry cluster reportedly had fewer N-insertions in productive TCRs than the cohort mean.

The PCR contained 60 Vbeta and 13 Jbeta primers. Original data processing: The authors later counted approximately 80 million unique TCR beta chains, roughly 11 million of them shared. Generated by immunoSEQ multiplex PCR, the TCRdb table keeps only in-frame clones and is missing some. V and J calls plus clone size are reproduced from that table; the DNA served to infer D and trimming. The repertoire holds 150,000 to 200,000 clones, almost 80% seen once, with about 0.93% in the top ten. Trimming shortened V by 2 bases and J by 3 bases, and 11 bases separated the two germline ends. The CDR3 has 15 amino acids. CDR1 and CDR2 from the germline V gene are SNHLY and FYNNEI.

The source of this sequence is a woman between 45 and 65 years old in good health and CMV-seropositive. The chain recombines TRBV2 with TRBJ2-1; D gene uncertain. The sequenced sample was PBMCs. The CDR3 coding sequence is TGTGCCAGCAGTGAACAGGAATTGATCTACAATGAGCAGTTCTTC. Its translation: CASSEQELIYNEQFF.